The 26 T cell receptor beta chains below all came from one sample that was sequenced in a study of shared clonotypes between healthy human individuals. Some clones are missing from TCRdb's copy, which holds only in-frame ones; the method was immunoSEQ multiplex PCR. The top ten hold about 0.13% of the sample, which has some 2,000,000 clones, 90% to 95% seen once. Sequencing was carried out using naive CD4+ T cells sorted from blood. Noted subset: CD45RA+ positively selected. These receptors all come from a man aged 18 to 35 in good health.

This chain connects TRBV18 to TRBJ1-5, with TRBD1 matching over 9 bases. CDR3 length: 14 amino acids. After removal of 4 bases from V and 7 bases from J, the junction contained 5 bases not matched to a gene. CDR1 is KGHSH and CDR2 is LQKENI in the germline V gene. The CDR3 nucleotides are TGTGCCAGCTCACTTCGGGACAGGGAACAGCCCCAGCATTTT. Its protein product is CASSLRDREQPQHF.

The chain links TRBV5-1 to TRBJ1-2; the match to TRBD1 covers 8 bases. Germline loops: CDR1 SGHRS, CDR2 YFSETQ. J gave up 6 bases and V 4 bases, and 14 bases lay outside the gene matches. The CDR3 spans 16 residues. CDR3 region: CASSPGGGQGGHGYTF. CDR3 nucleotide sequence: TGCGCCAGCAGCCCGGGGGGCGGACAGGGAGGACATGGCTACACCTTC.

V gene TRBV30 combines with J gene TRBJ1-2; 9 bases are a match to TRBD1. The CDR3 spans 14 residues. V lost 4 bases and J lost 1; bases outside the gene matches: 4. Germline V gene lookup returns CDR1 GTSNPN and CDR2 SVGIG (reference sequence). The CDR3 here is CAWTGDRDNYGYTF. DNA for the CDR3: TGTGCCTGGACCGGGGACAGGGATAACTATGGCTACACCTTC.

With regard to this clone: A clone one base away is much larger, so this may be a read error. The sample holds other DNA sequences that translate to the same CDR3. V is TRBV2 and J is TRBJ1-4; the match to TRBD1 covers 10 bases. The CDR3 is made up of 15 amino acids. Germline V lookup: CDR1 SNHLY, CDR2 FYNNEI. The CDR3 sequence is CASRGTGALNEKLFF. The DNA for the CDR3 is TGTGCCAGCAGGGGGACAGGGGCCCTAAATGAAAAACTGTTCTTT.

CDR3 in DNA: TGTGCCTGGAGTTGGCCTAGCAGCTACGAGCAGTACTTC. Residues: CAWSWPSSYEQYF. V gene TRBV30 combines with J gene TRBJ2-7; perhaps TRBD2 as D (5 bases). Germline V CDR1 and CDR2: GTSNPN, SVGIG (reference sequence). There are 13 residues in the CDR3. V was clipped by 2 bases and J by 3 bases, with 11 bases between them.

The V call is TRBV27, the J call TRBJ2-2; D perhaps matches TRBD1 (6 bases). The CDR3 is 15 residues long. Trimming left V 6 bases short and J 5 bases short, with 16 bases between. Germline V gene lookup returns CDR1 MNHEY and CDR2 SMNVEV (reference sequence). DNA of the CDR3: TGTGCCAGCAGCCTACAGGGTTTAGCAACCGGGGAGCTGTTTTTT. Protein product: CASSLQGLATGELFF.

The chain links TRBV6-5 to TRBJ2-3, with 9 bases matching TRBD2. The CDR3 has 14 residues. J gave up 0 bases and V 11 bases, and 6 bases lay outside the gene matches. Looked up from germline, CDR1 is MNHEY and CDR2 is SVGAGI. The DNA of the CDR3 is TGTGCCGCAAGCGGGGGGACTAGCACAGATACGCAGTATTTT. Its translation is CAASGGTSTDTQYF.

V usage is TRBV4-1 and J usage is TRBJ1-5, with D perhaps matching TRBD1 (5 bases). V was pared by 4 bases and J by 0 bases, with 16 bases between. Germline V gene lookup returns CDR1 MGHRA and CDR2 YSYEKL. The CDR3 sequence is 17 residues long. The CDR3 DNA reads TGCGCCAGCAGCCCCCAGCAGGGCTTTTATAGCAATCAGCCCCAGCATTTT. It translates to CASSPQQGFYSNQPQHF.

The genes are TRBV5-6 and TRBJ1-6; possibly TRBD1 for D (5 bases). V lost 6 bases and J lost 0, with 16 bases in between. Germline V gene lookup returns CDR1 SGHDT and CDR2 YYEEEE. The CDR3 is made up of 17 amino acids. The DNA for the CDR3 is TGTGCCAGCAACCGGGACTGGGGAAGCTCCTATAATTCACCCCTCCACTTT. It is translated as CASNRDWGSSYNSPLHF. Looking up the rest from reference TRBV5-6 and TRBJ1-6 gives the full variable domain: DAGVTQSPTHLIKTRGQQVTLRCSPKSGHDTVSWYQQALGQGPQFIFQYYEEEERQRGNFPDRFSGHQFPNYSSELNVNALLLGDSALYLCASNRDWGSSYNSPLHFGNGTRLTVT.

The rearrangement uses TRBV7-8 and TRBJ2-5, with D perhaps matching TRBD2 (6 bases). The CDR3 is made up of 14 amino acids. Trimming took 1 base from V and 5 from J, leaving 11 bases between them. Germline V lookup: CDR1 SGHVS, CDR2 FQNEAQ. CDR3 coding DNA: TGTGCCAGCAGCTTAGATCCGGGGAGGGAGACCCAGTACTTC. This gives the protein CASSLDPGRETQYF.

This clone appeared a few times. The chain joins TRBV19 to TRBJ1-1, with D possibly being TRBD1 (5 bases). The CDR3 length is 13 residues. CDR1 and CDR2 from the germline V gene are LNHDA and SQIVND (reference sequence). Trimming took 8 bases from V and 1 from J, leaving 11 bases between them. The CDR3 sequence is CASGGLGNTEAFF. The CDR3 DNA is TGTGCCAGTGGGGGACTGGGGAACACTGAAGCTTTCTTT.

In nucleotides, the CDR3 is TGTGCCATCAGTGAACCAGCGGGGTCCTACGAGCAGTACTTC. Protein product: CAISEPAGSYEQYF. This chain joins TRBV10-3 and TRBJ2-7; 7 bases map to TRBD2. V lost 3 bases and J lost 1; bases outside the gene matches: 3. CDR1 and CDR2 (germline): ENHRY, SYGVKD. This CDR3 has 14 residues.

This rearrangement joins TRBV5-1 to TRBJ1-3; D remains ambiguous. This CDR3 contains 14 residues. V was shortened by 0 bases and J by 8 bases, with 12 bases between the two germline ends. The germline V gene encodes CDR1 SGHRS and CDR2 YFSETQ. The CDR3 DNA follows: TGCGCCAGCAGCTTGGACGGACGCGTGGACACCATATATTTT. This encodes CASSLDGRVDTIYF.

This chain uses TRBV10-3 with TRBJ1-2, with 8 bases lining up with TRBD1. CDR3 length: 15 residues. The ends lost 11 bases at V and 2 bases at J; junction bases unmatched: 13. Germline CDR1 reads ENHRY; CDR2 reads SYGVKD. The CDR3 bases are TGTGCCGTCTATGACCGGGACAGGCACAACTATGGCTACACCTTC. It codes for CAVYDRDRHNYGYTF.

The chain uses TRBV5-1 and TRBJ2-1; 9 bases are a match to TRBD2. The CDR3 covers 15 residues. The germline V gene has CDR1 SGHRS and CDR2 YFSETQ. The J segment lost 7 bases and the V segment lost 2 bases, leaving 7 bases of the junction unmatched. The CDR3 loop is CASSLSGGPGNEQFF. CDR3 coding DNA: TGCGCCAGCAGCTTAAGCGGGGGGCCGGGAAATGAGCAGTTCTTC. Supplemented by reference TRBV5-1 and TRBJ2-1, the full variable domain reads KAGVTQTPRYLIKTRGQQVTLSCSPISGHRSVSWYQQTPGQGLQFLFEYFSETQRNKGNFPGRFSGRQFSNSRSEMNVSTLELGDSALYLCASSLSGGPGNEQFFGPGTRLTVL.

This chain links TRBV23-1 with TRBJ2-2; TRBD2 agrees at 8 bases. TRBV23-1 is an ORF; its function is uncertain. Trimming cost V 2 bases and J 3 bases; bases outside gene matches: 8. The CDR3 contains 17 residues. The CDR3 DNA follows: TGCGCCAGCAGTCAACCCCGGCGGGGGGCGGACACCGGGGAGCTGTTTTTT. Its translation is CASSQPRRGADTGELFF.

The chain links TRBV7-2 to TRBJ2-7, with D possibly matching TRBD1 (7 bases). This CDR3 is built from 15 residues. The germline gives CDR1 SGHTA, CDR2 FQGNSA. V shed 5 bases and J shed 2 bases, with 16 bases lying between them. CDR3 sequence: CASSPQQGGTYEQYF. In nucleotides, the CDR3 is TGTGCCAGCAGCCCCCAGCAGGGGGGTACCTACGAGCAGTACTTC. The full variable domain, with the rest looked up from reference TRBV7-2 and TRBJ2-7, is GAGVSQSPSNKVTEKGKDVELRCDPISGHTALYWYRQSLGQGLEFLIYFQGNSAPDKSGLPSDRFSAERTGGSVSTLTIQRTQQEDSAVYLCASSPQQGGTYEQYFGPGTRLTVT.

This clone has a handful of counts. V usage is TRBV6-5 and J usage is TRBJ2-4, with 7 bases fitting TRBD2. V dropped 2 bases and J dropped 0; count of bases not matched to a gene: 1. Germline V gene sequence: CDR1 MNHEY, CDR2 SVGAGI. This CDR3 is 15 amino acids long. The CDR3 DNA reads TGTGCCAGCAGTTACGGGGGGGTAGCCAAAAACATTCAGTACTTC. As protein: CASSYGGVAKNIQYF.

As concerns this clone: An end of the junction does not agree with germline; a read error may underlie this. V usage is TRBV7-7 and J usage is TRBJ2-2; D is undetermined. Germline loops: CDR1 SSHAT, CDR2 FNYEAQ (reference sequence). This CDR3 comprises 16 residues. The CDR3 region is CASRPGDWPGTGELFF. The CDR3 region has the DNA TGTGCTAGCAGACCCGGTGACTGGCCGGGCACCGGGGAGCTGTTTTTT.

The V and J genes are TRBV19 and TRBJ2-7; TRBD2 matches 7 bases. The CDR3 runs to 13 residues. Per germline, CDR1 LNHDA and CDR2 SQIVND (reference sequence). The V segment lost 6 bases and the J segment 3 bases; nucleotides outside the gene matches: 5. CDR3 coding DNA: TGTGCCAGTAGCGGTAGGGAGGGCTACGAGCAGTACTTC. As protein: CASSGREGYEQYF.

The rearrangement links TRBV28 to TRBJ2-4; 7 bases match TRBD1. This CDR3 is built from 13 residues. V dropped 4 bases and J dropped 9; count of bases not matched to a gene: 6. Per germline, CDR1 MDHEN and CDR2 SYDVKM. Here the CDR3 reads CASSYTRTGIQYF. The CDR3 DNA reads TGTGCCAGCAGTTATACCCGGACAGGCATTCAGTACTTC.

The chain joins TRBV6-1 to TRBJ1-2; D remains ambiguous. The CDR3 covers 14 residues. The germline V gene has CDR1 MNHNS and CDR2 SASEGT. V lost 6 bases, J lost 2 bases, and 13 bases lay in between. The CDR3 DNA follows: TGTGCCAGCAGAAAGGACGGCTCAAACTATGGCTACACCTTC. Amino acid sequence: CASRKDGSNYGYTF.

The chain links TRBV6-5 to TRBJ2-7, with D maybe TRBD2 (8 bases). Trimming stripped 7 bases from V and 4 bases from J, with 17 bases between. CDR1 and CDR2 (germline): MNHEY, SVGAGI. The CDR3 has 14 residues. CDR3 sequence reads: CASNIAGQSYEQYF. The CDR3 DNA reads as TGTGCCAGCAATATAGCGGGACAGAGTTACGAGCAGTACTTC.

This chain joins TRBV29-1 and TRBJ2-7, with 13 bases that match TRBD2. Germline CDR1 is SQVTM and CDR2 is ANQGSEA. Unmatched junction bases numbered 5, after V lost 6 bases and J lost 6 bases. This CDR3 region has 13 residues. The CDR3 region has the DNA TGCAGCGTGGCTGGACTAGCGGGAGCCGAGCAGTACTTC. Translated: CSVAGLAGAEQYF.

About this clone itself: This same CDR3 is encoded by further DNA sequences in the sample. The V gene is TRBV18, the J gene TRBJ2-3; D gene uncertain. V dropped 5 bases and J dropped 1 base, with 4 bases sitting between them. Germline loops: CDR1 KGHSH, CDR2 LQKENI. The CDR3 contains 12 residues. The CDR3 spells CASSTGTDTQYF. CDR3 nucleotides: TGTGCCAGCTCAACAGGCACAGATACGCAGTATTTT.

This chain uses TRBV11-2 with TRBJ2-5; possible D gene TRBD2, 6 bases. Germline lookup yields CDR1 SGHAT and CDR2 FQNNGV. The CDR3 totals 17 residues. V shed 1 base and J shed 5 bases, with 20 bases lying between them. The CDR3 here is CASSLGHGGAARETQYF. For the CDR3, the DNA is TGTGCCAGCAGCTTAGGCCACGGCGGGGCAGCCAGGGAGACCCAGTACTTC.